This is a list of T cell receptor beta chains from one sample in a study of blood T cells in healthy people across ages. Via MiXCR, TCRdb re-called the 5' RACE reads, giving one row per CDR3 protein. The sample consists of hundreds of thousands of distinct CDR3 sequences, more than 20% of them appearing once. Another study also made use of these data, one on T cells of mothers and their children.

The sample was blood. Source of these receptors: a boy under 18 in good health. Both conserved end residues are part of each CDR3. A D gene is named only where the DNA matches it firmly. Clone size appears in some rows only: once, few, many, or a class for an expanded clone.

>TRBJ2-1|.|TRBV2|TRBD1
CASSFTGDEQFF
TGTGCCAGCAGTTTCACAGGGGATGAGCAGTTCTTC
>TRBJ2-3|many|TRBV28|TRBD2
CASSPTGGRTDTQYF
TGTGCCAGCAGCCCGACGGGGGGGAGAACAGATACGCAGTATTTT
>TRBJ1-6|few|TRBV6-1|.
CASSWRVGRDNSPLHF
TGTGCCAGCAGCTGGCGGGTGGGGAGGGATAATTCACCCCTCCACTTT
>TRBJ2-2|few|TRBV5-5|.
CASSLLTGPGGQLFF
TGTGCCAGCAGCTTGTTAACGGGGCCAGGAGGGCAGCTGTTTTTT
>TRBJ2-1|.|TRBV6-5|TRBD2
CASSYSRPLAGLGNNEQFF
TGTGCCAGCAGTTACTCGAGGCCTCTAGCGGGATTAGGGAACAATGAGCAGTTCTTC
>TRBJ1-2|.|TRBV30|.
CAWSVQATYGYTF
TGTGCCTGGAGTGTACAGGCAACCTATGGCTACACCTTC
>TRBJ1-4|few|TRBV7-2|.
CASSLGHGDEKLFF
TGTGCCAGCAGCTTAGGGCACGGGGATGAAAAACTGTTTTTT
>TRBJ1-2|few|TRBV29-1|.
CSVEPQGKGYGYTF
TGCAGCGTTGAACCCCAGGGTAAAGGGTATGGCTACACCTTC
>TRBJ2-1|few|TRBV29-1|.
CSADSGEQFF
TGCAGCGCCGACAGTGGTGAGCAGTTCTTC
>TRBJ1-1|few|TRBV7-6|.
CASSPERGDTEAFF
TGTGCCAGCAGCCCCGAACGGGGCGACACTGAAGCTTTCTTT
>TRBJ2-1|few|TRBV28|.
CASRPRVYSYNEQFF
TGTGCCAGCAGGCCCCGGGTATATTCCTACAATGAGCAGTTCTTC
>TRBJ2-2|few|TRBV9|.
CASSVDWAGELFF
TGTGCCAGCAGCGTAGATTGGGCCGGGGAGCTGTTTTTT
>TRBJ2-5|.|TRBV4-1|.
CASSPPQGQETQYF
TGCGCCAGCAGCCCCCCGCAGGGACAAGAGACCCAGTACTTC
>TRBJ1-1|few|TRBV20-1|.
CSARSRGRAEAFF
TGCAGTGCTAGGAGCAGGGGACGGGCTGAAGCTTTCTTT
>TRBJ2-1|.|TRBV5-5|TRBD2
CASSLINIWTSGNNEQFF
TGTGCCAGCAGCCTCATAAATATTTGGACTAGCGGGAACAATGAGCAGTTCTTC
>TRBJ1-2|.|TRBV28|.
CASSPRATVIYGYTF
TGTGCCAGCAGCCCCAGGGCCACCGTCATCTATGGCTACACCTTC
>TRBJ2-3|.|TRBV6-4|TRBD2
CASSANGGETDTQYF
TGTGCCAGCAGTGCGAACGGGGGGGAGACCGATACGCAGTATTTT
>TRBJ2-5|.|TRBV6-1|.
CASSELGRVQYF
TGTGCCAGCAGTGAATTAGGGCGGGTGCAGTACTTC
>TRBJ1-4|few|TRBV5-1|TRBD1
CASSLQGDNEKLFF
TGCGCCAGCAGCTTACAGGGGGATAATGAAAAACTGTTTTTT
>TRBJ2-7|.|TRBV28|.
CASSRVEGYEQYF
TGTGCCAGCAGCCGGGTAGAGGGCTACGAGCAGTACTTC
>TRBJ2-3|.|TRBV11-2|.
CTSSLAYPDTQYF
TGTACCAGCAGCTTAGCGTATCCAGATACGCAGTATTTT
>TRBJ2-5|few|TRBV28|TRBD2
CASYTIGTSGGQETQYF
TGTGCCAGCTACACCATCGGGACTAGCGGGGGTCAAGAGACCCAGTACTTC
>TRBJ2-3|.|TRBV15|TRBD2
CATSRDEGGDTDTQYF
TGTGCCACCAGCAGAGATGAGGGAGGGGACACAGATACGCAGTATTTT
>TRBJ1-6|.|TRBV6-5|.
CASSSRDTSGRVNSPLHF
TGTGCCAGCAGTTCCCGGGACACATCAGGGAGGGTGAATTCACCCCTCCACTTT
>TRBJ2-3|few|TRBV7-2|TRBD2
CASSFPSGGAEAQYF
TGTGCCAGCAGCTTCCCTAGCGGGGGGGCGGAGGCGCAGTATTTT
>TRBJ2-1|few|TRBV6-5|.
CASSKRGSYNEQFF
TGTGCCAGCTCGAAACGGGGGTCCTACAATGAGCAGTTCTTC
>TRBJ1-5|few|TRBV5-1|.
CASSLAPGDNQPQHF
TGCGCCAGCAGCTTGGCTCCAGGAGATAATCAGCCCCAGCATTTT
>TRBJ2-7|.|TRBV29-1|.
CSVETGRLSSYEQYF
TGCAGCGTTGAAACAGGCCGCCTAAGCTCCTACGAGCAGTACTTC
>TRBJ2-1|.|TRBV4-2|.
CASSQDLYLQDSYNEQFF
TGTGCCAGCAGCCAAGATCTGTATTTACAGGACTCCTACAATGAGCAGTTCTTC
>TRBJ2-1|few|TRBV4-2|.
CASSQETNEQFF
TGTGCCAGCAGCCAAGAAACCAATGAGCAGTTCTTC
>TRBJ2-5|.|TRBV9|.
CASSVAPGKYQETQYF
TGTGCCAGCAGCGTAGCCCCGGGGAAGTACCAAGAGACCCAGTACTTC
>TRBJ2-5|.|TRBV20-1|TRBD2
CSAREGLAGGETQYF
TGCAGTGCTAGAGAGGGACTAGCGGGAGGGGAGACCCAGTACTTC
>TRBJ2-5|.|TRBV27|TRBD1
CASSFPGQGETQYF
TGTGCCAGCAGTTTCCCCGGACAGGGGGAGACCCAGTACTTC
>TRBJ2-5|many|TRBV9|.
CASSGGLGRAQETQYF
TGTGCCAGCAGCGGAGGCCTGGGCAGGGCCCAAGAGACCCAGTACTTC
>TRBJ1-3|.|TRBV20-1|.
CSARHQSSGNTIYF
TGCAGTGCTAGGCACCAGAGCTCTGGAAACACCATATATTTT
>TRBJ2-3|once|TRBV29-1|.
CSVAHRLTDTQYF
TGCAGCGTTGCGCACAGACTCACAGATACGCAGTATTTT
>TRBJ2-7|many|TRBV20-1|.
CSARDLYEQYF
TGCAGTGCTAGAGATCTTTACGAGCAGTACTTC
>TRBJ2-7|.|TRBV28|.
CASPPRGSVKPYEQYF
TGTGCCAGCCCCCCCCGGGGTAGCGTTAAACCCTACGAGCAGTACTTC
>TRBJ2-1|few|TRBV7-2|.
CASSLAVQGSYNEQFF
TGTGCCAGCAGCTTAGCTGTCCAGGGTTCCTACAATGAGCAGTTCTTC
>TRBJ2-7|.|TRBV28|TRBD1
CASSLFTGGRSYEQYF
TGTGCCAGCAGTTTATTTACAGGGGGCAGGTCCTACGAGCAGTACTTC
>TRBJ1-2|once|TRBV6-5|TRBD1
CASSYSFRTGGDGYTF
TGTGCCAGCAGTTACTCATTTAGGACAGGAGGAGATGGCTACACCTTC
>TRBJ2-7|few|TRBV7-9|.
CASSPSGSPAYEQYF
TGTGCCAGCAGCCCATCAGGGAGCCCCGCCTACGAGCAGTACTTC
>TRBJ2-1|few|TRBV6-6|.
CASSYLGDEQFF
TGTGCCAGCAGTTATCTTGGGGATGAGCAGTTCTTC
>TRBJ2-1|.|TRBV7-2|.
CASSRIGVTEQFF
TGTGCCAGCAGCCGAATCGGGGTAACTGAGCAGTTCTTC
>TRBJ1-3|.|TRBV12-3/TRBV12-4|TRBD1
CASSFRVRTGSLSGNTIYF
TGTGCCAGCAGTTTTCGGGTGAGGACAGGATCGCTCAGTGGAAACACCATATATTTT
>TRBJ1-3|large|TRBV10-3|.
CAISDPGGVNLGNTIYF
TGTGCCATCAGTGACCCCGGGGGTGTTAACTTGGGAAACACCATATATTTT
>TRBJ1-2|.|TRBV5-1|.
CASSWGADNYGYTF
TGCGCCAGCAGCTGGGGTGCGGATAACTATGGCTACACCTTC
>TRBJ2-3|few|TRBV4-3|TRBD2
CASSQFYLAVQYF
TGCGCCAGCAGCCAATTCTATCTAGCGGTGCAGTATTTT
>TRBJ2-5|few|TRBV5-1|.
CASSLAGRGRAETQYF
TGCGCCAGCAGCTTGGCAGGGCGGGGGCGCGCAGAGACCCAGTACTTC
>TRBJ1-2|few|TRBV6-5|.
CASSFRQGGNYGYTF
TGTGCCAGCAGTTTTCGACAAGGGGGGAACTATGGCTACACCTTC
>TRBJ2-1|.|TRBV12-3/TRBV12-4|TRBD1
CASSFPTLRQGSHNEQFF
TGTGCCAGCAGTTTTCCCACCCTGAGACAGGGGTCCCACAATGAGCAGTTCTTC
>TRBJ1-2|.|TRBV5-1|.
CASSSDSMDGYTF
TGCGCCAGCAGTTCGGACAGCATGGATGGCTACACCTTC
>TRBJ2-3|.|TRBV6-5|.
CASSYEGAATQYF
TGTGCCAGCAGTTACGAAGGAGCAGCTACGCAGTATTTT
>TRBJ2-5|once|TRBV15|TRBD1
CATSRVRQGQETQYF
TGTGCCACCAGCAGAGTGCGACAGGGGCAAGAGACCCAGTACTTC